One sample yielded the 14 T cell receptor beta chains listed below, sequenced in a study of T cell repertoires in cytomegalovirus infection. Using its own MiXCR run on the reads, TCRdb lists one record per CDR3 protein. Among hundreds of thousands of distinct CDR3 sequences listed, less than 20% were seen once. Sequencing input: PBMCs. These receptors originate from a human donor in good health (CMV status not recorded). Some clones in this sample may be carry-over from other donors' samples.

The chain carries TRBV3-1 and TRBJ2-3; weak D call: TRBD1 (5 bases). The CDR3 loop spans 15 amino acids. From germline, CDR1 is LGHDT and CDR2 YNNKEL (reference sequence). V dropped 0 bases and J dropped 8 bases, with 15 bases sitting between them. The CDR3 nucleotides read TGTGCCAGCAGCCAAGACTTGGGTAGTAGGGGTACGCAGTATTTT. Amino acids: CASSQDLGSRGTQYF.

Of note for this clonotype: One end of the junction is discordant with germline, which a read error may explain. This rearrangement joins TRBV5-4 to TRBJ2-5, with TRBD2 identical over 7 bases. Germline-derived CDR1 and CDR2 are SGHNT and YYREEE (reference sequence). This CDR3 is built from 14 residues. The CDR3 sequence: CASRLSGGGGTQYF. For the CDR3, the DNA is TGTGCCAGCCGCTTATCTGGAGGCGGGGGGACCCAGTACTTC.

The table lists this clonotype with many counts. The J gene is TRBJ2-7, the V gene TRBV7-2; 11 bases align to TRBD2. Germline V gives CDR1 SGHTA, CDR2 FQGNSA. There are 16 residues in the CDR3. J lost 2 bases, V lost 3 bases, and 6 bases had no gene match. In DNA, the CDR3 is TGTGCCAGCAGCTTGTCAGCGACTAGCGGGGCCTACGAGCAGTACTTC. It translates to CASSLSATSGAYEQYF.

The V and J genes are TRBV19 and TRBJ1-1; D is undetermined. Trimming removed 7 bases at V and 6 bases at J, with 12 bases between. The CDR3 spans 12 residues. In germline, CDR1 is LNHDA, CDR2 SQIVND (reference sequence). The DNA for the CDR3 is TGTGCCAGTACAGGTATGAGCGCTGAAGCTTTCTTT. Its translation: CASTGMSAEAFF. Together with reference TRBV19 and TRBJ1-1, the CDR3 gives the full variable domain: DGGITQSPKYLFRKEGQNVTLSCEQNLNHDAMYWYRQDPGQGLRLIYYSQIVNDFQKGDIAEGYSVSREKKESFPLTVTSAQKNPTAFYLCASTGMSAEAFFGQGTRLTVV.

This clonotype was picked up many times. The chain uses TRBV20-1 and TRBJ2-1, with 9 positions matching TRBD1. V shed 0 bases and J 5 bases; nucleotides not matched to a gene: 8. Germline V gives CDR1 DFQATT, CDR2 SNEGSKA (reference sequence). This CDR3 has 16 residues. This chain's CDR3 is CSARDRGQGYNNEQFF. DNA for the CDR3: TGCAGTGCTAGAGATCGGGGACAGGGCTACAACAATGAGCAGTTCTTC.

The chain joins TRBV19 to TRBJ2-7; 8 nucleotides agree with TRBD2. V shed 6 bases and J 7 bases; nucleotides not matched to a gene: 11. Looked up from germline, CDR1 is LNHDA and CDR2 is SQIVND (reference sequence). The CDR3 loop spans 14 amino acids. The CDR3 here is CASRPGSGIGEQYF. CDR3 nucleotide sequence: TGTGCCAGTAGGCCGGGTAGCGGGATAGGAGAGCAGTACTTC.

V is TRBV12-3 or TRBV12-4 and J is TRBJ2-7; D remains ambiguous. V lost 0 bases, J lost 3 bases, and 12 bases lay in between. This CDR3 region has 15 residues. This CDR3 reads CASSLAGLKGYEQYF. In DNA form, the CDR3 reads TGTGCCAGCAGTTTAGCGGGCCTCAAAGGCTACGAGCAGTACTTC.

V gene TRBV7-2 combines with J gene TRBJ2-5; no reliable D call. This CDR3 spans 14 amino acids. Trimming pared 7 bases from V and 5 bases from J, leaving 17 bases between. CDR1 is SGHTA and CDR2 is FQGNSA in the germline V gene. The chain's CDR3 is CASTVDSTRETQYF. For the CDR3, the DNA is TGTGCCAGCACCGTTGACTCCACCCGGGAGACCCAGTACTTC.

This clonotype was counted at least ten times. The V and J genes are TRBV7-6 and TRBJ2-7, with D unresolved. Germline V gene lookup returns CDR1 SGHVS and CDR2 FNYEAQ. The CDR3 is made up of 13 amino acids. V lost 0 bases and J lost 4, with 7 bases in between. The CDR3 spells CASSLARWYEQYF. The CDR3 DNA is TGTGCCAGCAGCTTAGCAAGATGGTACGAGCAGTACTTC.

This clonotype was counted ten times or more. The CDR3 spells CASRPGGNYGYTF. CDR3 nucleotide sequence: TGTGCCAGCAGACCCGGGGGGAACTATGGCTACACCTTC. The chain combines TRBV7-8 with TRBJ1-2; weak D call: TRBD1 (5 bases). Trimming took off 6 bases at V and 2 bases at J, with 10 bases between the two ends. The CDR3 is 13 amino acids. CDR1 SGHVS and CDR2 FQNEAQ come from the germline V gene.

The chain is built from TRBV10-3 and TRBJ1-5, with no clear D. The V end was cut by 2 bases, the J end by 5 bases, with 10 bases between. From germline, CDR1 is ENHRY and CDR2 SYGVKD. The CDR3 spans 14 residues. The CDR3 nucleotides read TGTGCCATCAGTGAGGGGCAGCTCTATCAGCCCCAGCATTTT. Protein product: CAISEGQLYQPQHF.

The CDR3 DNA reads TGTGCCAGCAGTCCCCCGGGGGGCTTATACAATGAGCAGTTCTTC. Translating gives CASSPPGGLYNEQFF. The V gene is TRBV12-3 or TRBV12-4, the J gene TRBJ2-1; possibly TRBD2 for D (7 bases). Trimming removed 5 bases from V and 4 bases from J, with 15 bases in between. The CDR3 runs to 15 residues.

This clonotype was seen a single time. V is TRBV27 and J is TRBJ2-3; the D is unclear. The CDR3 spans 11 residues. The germline gives CDR1 MNHEY, CDR2 SMNVEV (reference sequence). Trimming pared 5 bases from V and 6 bases from J, leaving 6 bases between. In DNA, the CDR3 is TGTGCCAGCAGTACGAGGGATACGCAGTATTTT. As protein: CASSTRDTQYF.

This clonotype has a handful of counts. V usage is TRBV12-3 or TRBV12-4 and J usage is TRBJ2-1, with 14 bases matching TRBD2. The CDR3 spans 16 residues. V trimming: 6 bases; J trimming: 9 bases; junction bases outside the gene matches: 10. The CDR3 DNA is TGTGCCAGCAGCTTCCTGACTAGCGGGAGGGCCGGTGAGCAGTTCTTC. This encodes CASSFLTSGRAGEQFF.